Given below is one TCR beta chain in context. The antigen remains undetermined. Patients were ruled out by autoimmune disease history or systemic immunosuppression. This specimen belongs to a study of OX40 agonist ivuxolimab in advanced cancers. The wider study: The diagnoses of dose-escalation patients were hepatocellular carcinoma, melanoma, renal cell or head and neck cancer.

Notes on the study in general: Researchers report that CD8+ T cells had, on average, more expanded clones than CD4+.

V shed 3 bases and J shed 1 base, with 6 bases lying between them. The length of the CDR3 is 13 residues. CDR1 is MNHEY, CDR2 SMNVEV, per germline (reference sequence). The repertoire was sequenced with immunoSEQ multiplex PCR; TCRdb's copy has only in-frame clones and lacks some. The data contain about 66,000 clones, over 60% of them singletons. The sequencing here drew on CD4+ or CD8+ T cells sorted from blood, taken in a trial of the OX40 agonist ivuxolimab. This TCR was recovered from an adult with an advanced solid tumor such as melanoma, head and neck, liver or kidney cancer. The gene calls are TRBV27 and TRBJ1-1; D gene uncertain. CDR3 sequence reads: CASSFNRNTEAFF. Here the CDR3 DNA reads TGTGCCAGCAGTTTTAACAGGAACACTGAAGCTTTCTTT.